Listed below are T cell receptor beta chains from one sample, sequenced in a study of monozygotic twins with inflammatory bowel disease. TCRdb reprocessed the 5' RACE reads and reports one entry per CDR3 protein, with no DNA. The sample holds 200,000 to 250,000 distinct CDR3 sequences. Input material: blood. The receptors come from a human donor with ulcerative colitis or Crohn's disease, or a healthy co-twin of an affected twin (not recorded which). Each CDR3 is given with its conserved first and last residue.

V	J	length	CDR3
TRBV2	TRBJ1-1	13	CASPKEINTEAFF
TRBV4-2	TRBJ1-4	14	CASSQDRRGEKLFF
TRBV5-1	TRBJ2-3	16	CASSPGGGSSTDTQYF
TRBV10-3	TRBJ2-1	11	CAISESYEQFF
TRBV7-9	TRBJ2-2	12	CASSRQGGELFF
TRBV11-2	TRBJ2-3	17	CASSGAGTGYYTDTQYF
TRBV7-9	TRBJ2-4	14	CASSLAVGGNIQYF
TRBV13	TRBJ2-3	16	CASSLGGQGGPDTQYF
TRBV20-1	TRBJ2-7	12	CSALDRGDEQYF
TRBV12-3/TRBV12-4	TRBJ2-1	15	CASSLRARGGNEQFF
TRBV5-1	TRBJ2-7	14	CASSPTSSPYEQYF
TRBV12-3/TRBV12-4	TRBJ2-7	11	CASKLANEQYF
TRBV15	TRBJ1-2	15	CATSRVSGIDYGYTF
TRBV2	TRBJ1-1	14	CASSRTDSDTEAFF
TRBV20-1	TRBJ1-5	15	CSARPGEHSNQPQHF
TRBV6-1	TRBJ2-5	13	CASRRTSYETQYF
TRBV7-3	TRBJ2-2	16	CASSPRLAGTTGELFF
TRBV28	TRBJ2-3	15	CASSLRDRVPDTQYF
TRBV5-1	TRBJ2-3	14	CASSLGQGGDTQYF
TRBV20-1	TRBJ2-3	14	CSANGQGSTDTQYF
TRBV5-1	TRBJ2-4	15	CARGRQFRPLNIQYF
TRBV18	TRBJ1-2	14	CASSPRPRNYGYTF
TRBV3-1	TRBJ2-7	14	CASSQDIEHYEQYF
TRBV12-3/TRBV12-4	TRBJ2-7	13	CASRKAEGYEQYF
TRBV9	TRBJ1-2	13	CASSVGDRDGYTF
TRBV5-8	TRBJ2-5	14	CASSPTSTGKTQYF
TRBV6-1	TRBJ1-2	17	CATSPLAGTENNYGYTF
TRBV4-1	TRBJ2-1	13	CASSQEGRVEQFF
TRBV19	TRBJ1-1	14	CASSIDGGLTEAFF
TRBV7-2	TRBJ2-1	11	CASSSAHEQFF
TRBV6-1	TRBJ1-1	16	CASRSDYRQPRTEAFF
TRBV20-1	TRBJ2-3	16	CSARDRLAGPRGLQYF
TRBV3-1	TRBJ1-2	13	CASSQDRGSAGTF
TRBV29-1	TRBJ1-3	15	CSVAGRGNSGNTIYF
TRBV4-1	TRBJ2-3	17	CASSQDGGAGRTDTQYF
TRBV7-3	TRBJ1-2	14	CASSRGKPSYGYTF
TRBV4-1	TRBJ1-1	15	CASSRGAGVNTEAFF
TRBV9	TRBJ2-1	16	CASSPPGTRPGNEQFF
TRBV20-1	TRBJ1-1	14	CSARRNGVNTEAFF
TRBV18	TRBJ2-7	12	CASSPDRAEQYF
TRBV20-1	TRBJ1-3	12	CSAYRSGNTIYF